Listed below are T cell receptor beta chains from one sample, sequenced in a study of shared clonotypes between healthy human individuals. Generated by immunoSEQ multiplex PCR, the TCRdb table keeps only in-frame clones and is missing some. The table lists around 2.1 million clones, more than 90% of them singletons. Material: naive CD4+ T cells sorted from blood. The receptor set was obtained from a man between 18 and 29 years old in good health. Each CDR3 is given with its conserved first and last residue. D genes are given only for firm matches. Size tells how often a clone was seen (once, few, many) or the class of an expanded clone, and some rows leave it out.

>TRBJ1-1|TRBV4-1|NA|NA|19
TGCGCCAGCAGCCAGACTAACACAGGGAGGTCCCTTATGAACACTGAAGCTTTCTTT
CASSQTNTGRSLMNTEAFF
>TRBJ1-6|TRBV7-2|NA|TRBD1|16
TGTGCCAGCAGCCCCTTGGGACAGCTATATAATTCACCCCTCCACTTT
CASSPLGQLYNSPLHF
>TRBJ1-2|TRBV18|NA|TRBD1|16
TGTGCCAGCTCACCAATGAGGGACAGGGTGCACTATGGCTACACCTTC
CASSPMRDRVHYGYTF
>TRBJ1-1|TRBV30|NA|NA|12
TGTGCCTACTCGGGGGGAAACACTGAAGCTTTCTTT
CAYSGGNTEAFF
>TRBJ2-5|TRBV4-3|NA|TRBD2|13
TGCGCCAGCAGCCGAACTAGCGGCGAGACCCAGTACTTC
CASSRTSGETQYF
>TRBJ1-6|TRBV19|once|TRBD1|13
TGTGCCAGTAGTTGGGACAGAAATTCACCCCTCCACTTT
CASSWDRNSPLHF
>TRBJ2-2|TRBV11-2|once|NA|17
TGTGCCAGCAGACTGGGGCCAGGGGAGGTGAACACCGGGGAGCTGTTTTTT
CASRLGPGEVNTGELFF
>TRBJ2-7|TRBV10-3|NA|NA|12
TGTGCCATCAGTGCTGACTCCTACGAGCAGTACTTC
CAISADSYEQYF
>TRBJ1-2|TRBV9|NA|NA|14
TGTGCCAGCAGCGCCGACCCCAGTCCCTATGGCTACACCTTC
CASSADPSPYGYTF
>TRBJ2-1|TRBV6-1|NA|NA|15
TGTGCCAGCAGTGAAATCGGTTCTACCTACAATGAGCAGTTCTTC
CASSEIGSTYNEQFF
>TRBJ1-2|TRBV15|few|NA|16
TGTGCCACCAGTGGGGTGTTCAGCAGTTCCGTCTATGGCTACACCTTC
CATSGVFSSSVYGYTF
>TRBJ2-3|TRBV6-5|NA|TRBD1|14
TGTGCCAGCAGTTACTCGGACAGGTCAGATACGCAGTATTTT
CASSYSDRSDTQYF
>TRBJ1-2|TRBV6-4|NA|NA|13
TGTGCCAGCAGTTACCGGGACGACGGATTCTACACCTTC
CASSYRDDGFYTF
>TRBJ1-3|TRBV5-6|once|NA|16
TGTGCCAGCAGCTTTAATGGAGTTAACTCTGGAAACACCATATATTTT
CASSFNGVNSGNTIYF
>TRBJ1-4|TRBV6-5|NA|TRBD1|14
TGTGCCAGCAGCCCCGGACAGGGGGCTCTGAAACTGTTTTTT
CASSPGQGALKLFF
>TRBJ1-4|TRBV30|NA|TRBD1|13
TGTGCCTGGAATGACAGGGGGTACGAAAAACTGTTTTTT
CAWNDRGYEKLFF
>TRBJ2-4|TRBV18|NA|NA|13
TGTGCCAGCTCCCCCCCGAACGGGAACATTCAGTACTTC
CASSPPNGNIQYF
>TRBJ2-7|TRBV19|NA|TRBD2|14
TGTGCCAGTAGCACAACTAGCGGGTCTGTAGAGCAGTACTTC
CASSTTSGSVEQYF
>TRBJ2-1|TRBV10-1|NA|TRBD1|16
TGCGCCAGCAGTGAGAACTACGGGACAGGCAACAATGAGCAGTTCTTC
CASSENYGTGNNEQFF
>TRBJ1-2|TRBV6-1|NA|NA|15
TGTGCCAGCAGTGAGGTATTGCGTACTACCTATGGCTACACCTTC
CASSEVLRTTYGYTF
>TRBJ2-2|TRBV7-6|NA|NA|15
TGTGCCAGCAGCTTTGGCACCACGAACACCGGGGAGCTGTTTTTT
CASSFGTTNTGELFF
>TRBJ2-7|TRBV5-1|NA|NA|13
TGCGCCAGCAGGCGCGACAGTTCCTACGAGCAGTACTTC
CASRRDSSYEQYF
>TRBJ2-2|TRBV2|NA|NA|18
TGTGCCAGCAGTGAGCGGGACAGCTTCAATTTTAACACCGGGGAGCTGTTTTTT
CASSERDSFNFNTGELFF
>TRBJ2-1|TRBV9|NA|TRBD2|14
TGTGCCAGCAGCGCCACCGGGACTAGTAGTGAGCAGTTCTTC
CASSATGTSSEQFF
>TRBJ1-1|TRBV2|NA|TRBD1|14
TGTGCCAGCAGTGAAGTGGGACAGGGGGCTGAAGCTTTCTTT
CASSEVGQGAEAFF
>TRBJ2-7|TRBV30|NA|NA|14
TGTGCCTGGAGTGCCCACAGGCGGGCCTACGAGCAGTACTTC
CAWSAHRRAYEQYF
>TRBJ1-1|TRBV9|once|NA|14
TGTGCCAGCAGCCCCCGTATGTGGGCCACTGAAGCTTTCTTT
CASSPRMWATEAFF
>TRBJ1-1|TRBV11-2|NA|NA|13
TGTGCCAGCAGCTTAGGTACTAACACTGAAGCTTTCTTT
CASSLGTNTEAFF
>TRBJ2-7|TRBV5-1|NA|NA|13
TGCGCCAGCAGCCCTCCGACAGCTTACGAGCAGTACTTC
CASSPPTAYEQYF
>TRBJ1-5|TRBV6-1|once|NA|14
TGTGCCAGCATAAGGTCAGATAGCAATCAGCCCCAGCATTTT
CASIRSDSNQPQHF
>TRBJ1-1|TRBV2|NA|TRBD1|15
TGTGCCAGCAGTCGTGACCGGGACAGAGCCACTGAAGCTTTCTTT
CASSRDRDRATEAFF
>TRBJ2-3|TRBV7-9|NA|NA|14
TGTGCCAGCAGCTTAGCGGGAGGCCTGGATACGCAGTATTTT
CASSLAGGLDTQYF
>TRBJ2-1|TRBV5-1|NA|TRBD1|15
TGCGCCAGCAGCCCCGGACAGGGGAGACACAATGAGCAGTTCTTC
CASSPGQGRHNEQFF
>TRBJ2-1|TRBV30|NA|TRBD2|14
TGTGCCTGGAGTCCGGGACTAGCCTACAATGAGCAGTTCTTC
CAWSPGLAYNEQFF
>TRBJ2-7|TRBV11-3|once|NA|13
TGTGCCAGCAGCTTAGGGAGCTTGGGGGAGCAGTACTTC
CASSLGSLGEQYF
>TRBJ2-5|TRBV7-9|NA|TRBD1|16
TGTGCCAGCAGCTCAACAGGGGGAGGCCTTCAAGAGACCCAGTACTTC
CASSSTGGGLQETQYF
>TRBJ2-1|TRBV19|NA|NA|15
TGTGCCAGTAGTACAGGGACAAGTTCTAACAATGAGCAGTTCTTC
CASSTGTSSNNEQFF
>TRBJ1-1|TRBV30|NA|TRBD1|11
TGTGCCGGAGGACAGGGGAGTGAAGCTTTCTTT
CAGGQGSEAFF
>TRBJ2-2|TRBV11-3|NA|TRBD2|16
TGTGCCAGCAGCTTCGGGACTAGCGGGGGGGCAGAGGAGCTGTTTTTT
CASSFGTSGGAEELFF
>TRBJ1-5|TRBV6-1|NA|NA|16
TGTGCCAGCAGTGAATGGTCAGGGTATAGCAATCAGCCCCAGCATTTT
CASSEWSGYSNQPQHF
>TRBJ2-7|TRBV6-1|NA|TRBD2|15
TGTGCCAGCGGGCCGGGACTAGCGGGTCTTCGCGAGCAGTACTTC
CASGPGLAGLREQYF
>TRBJ2-1|TRBV10-2|NA|TRBD2|15
TGCGCCAGCAGTGCAGCGGGGGGGCCTGGGAATGAGCAGTTCTTC
CASSAAGGPGNEQFF
>TRBJ2-7|TRBV6-1|once|NA|14
TGTGCCAGCAGGTCATCCGGGCTAAGCTACGAGCAGTACTTC
CASRSSGLSYEQYF
>TRBJ1-2|TRBV5-6|NA|TRBD1|14
TGTGCCAGCAGCTCGGACAGGGGGAACTATGGCTACACCTTC
CASSSDRGNYGYTF
>TRBJ1-1|TRBV6-1|NA|NA|12
TGTGCCAGCAGTGAAGGACGGTCGGAAGCTTTCTTT
CASSEGRSEAFF
>TRBJ1-1|TRBV6-6|NA|TRBD1|15
TGTGCCAGCAGTTACGGGGGACCAGGGGGCACTGAAGCTTTCTTT
CASSYGGPGGTEAFF
>TRBJ2-3|TRBV10-3|NA|TRBD1|16
TGTGCCATCAGCCTCGCTGGACAGGGGGCGGGAGATACGCAGTATTTT
CAISLAGQGAGDTQYF
>TRBJ1-1|TRBV6-1|NA|NA|12
TGTGCCAGCAGTGAATTTACCTTTGAAGCTTTCTTT
CASSEFTFEAFF
>TRBJ2-5|TRBV20-1|NA|NA|10
TGCAGTGCTAGGGACTACCTCCAGTACTTC
CSARDYLQYF
>TRBJ2-2|TRBV5-1|NA|NA|13
TGCGCCAGCAGCTTAGACGCCACCGGGGAGCTGTTTTTT
CASSLDATGELFF
>TRBJ1-4|TRBV9|NA|NA|15
TGTGCCAGCAGCGTAACCTTAGGAACTAATGAAAAACTGTTTTTT
CASSVTLGTNEKLFF
>TRBJ2-3|TRBV5-4|NA|NA|14
TGTGCCAGCAGCGGAGCCGGGACGGCGGATACGCAGTATTTT
CASSGAGTADTQYF
>TRBJ2-3|TRBV6-7|NA|NA|16
TGTGCCACCCAACAAGGCTTTCAGGGGAATGCAGATACGCAGTATTTT
CATQQGFQGNADTQYF
>TRBJ2-7|TRBV5-6|NA|NA|16
TGTGCCAGCAGCTTATTTTGGGACACAAGCTCCTACGAGCAGTACTTC
CASSLFWDTSSYEQYF
>TRBJ2-5|TRBV5-1|NA|NA|15
TGCGCCAGCAGCTCCCTAGGACAGACTCAAGAGACCCAGTACTTC
CASSSLGQTQETQYF
>TRBJ2-5|TRBV29-1|NA|TRBD2|16
TGCAGCGTCTCCGGTGCCCGCGGGGGGGTTGGAGAGACCCAGTACTTC
CSVSGARGGVGETQYF
>TRBJ2-1|TRBV30|NA|NA|13
TGTGCCTGGTGTAGAAGCTCCTACAATGAGCAGTTCTTC
CAWCRSSYNEQFF
>TRBJ2-1|TRBV11-3|NA|TRBD2|18
TGTGCCAGCAGCCCTCGGACTAGCGGGAGACAACGAAGGAATGAGCAGTTCTTC
CASSPRTSGRQRRNEQFF